This T cell receptor (beta chain) originates from a study of post-analysis software for immune sequencing data. Notes on the study in general: Patients showed TRBV5-6, TRBV5-1 and TRBV20-1 among five TRBV segments more frequent than in controls.

The library was made from cDNA and included unique molecular identifiers. TCRdb used MiXCR to reprocess the PCR reads, holding one entry per CDR3 protein. The sample consists of approximately 440,000 distinct CDR3 sequences, around 40% of them appearing once. This clonotype was counted between two and nine times. Its target is not known. V shed 4 bases and J shed 6 bases, with 8 bases lying between them. Germline V lookup: CDR1 MNHEY, CDR2 SVGAGI. This CDR3 region has 12 residues. The specimen was blood. The V and J genes are TRBV6-5 and TRBJ2-3, with D possibly TRBD1 on 5 matching bases. The sequence derives from a girl aged 10-17 years with multiple sclerosis. The CDR3 DNA reads TGTGCCAGCAGTTCTGCAGGGGATACGCAGTATTTT. The encoded protein is CASSSAGDTQYF.